This is a list of T cell receptor beta chains from one sample in a study of shared clonotypes between healthy human individuals. The assay was immunoSEQ multiplex PCR, and TCRdb's table has in-frame clones only and misses some. The sample shows under 2.5 million clones, 85% to 95% of them seen only once. Specimen: naive CD4+ T cells from PBMCs. The receptors here all came from a young man in good health. Some clones in this sample may be carry-over from other donors' samples. The CDR3 runs from the conserved cysteine through the conserved F or W. The D gene is left open where the match is weak. The size field is filled for only some rows; it gives once, few, many or a size class.

>TRBD2|18|.|TRBJ2-3|TRBV7-7
TGTGCCAGCAGCCCCGGGGTGCGGGCTAGCGGGGAAACAGATACGCAGTATTTT
CASSPGVRASGETDTQYF
>.|15|.|TRBJ1-2|TRBV6-1
TGTGCCAGCAGTGAAGGAGGGGCATCCTTCTATGGCTACACCTTC
CASSEGGASFYGYTF
>TRBD1|16|.|TRBJ2-3|TRBV28
TGTGCCAGCACCCTACGTGGACAGGGGGCCGCAGATACGCAGTATTTT
CASTLRGQGAADTQYF
>.|16|.|TRBJ1-4|TRBV7-9
TGTGCCAGCAGCTTAGGTGACAGAGCAACTAATGAAAAACTGTTTTTT
CASSLGDRATNEKLFF
>.|13|.|TRBJ1-1|TRBV6-5
TGTGCCAGCAGGTACAGGGCCGACACTGAAGCTTTCTTT
CASRYRADTEAFF
>.|14|.|TRBJ2-5|TRBV5-1
TGCGCCAGCAGCTTAGGGGGGTTGGGAGAGACCCAGTACTTC
CASSLGGLGETQYF
>TRBD2|15|.|TRBJ2-1|TRBV7-2
TGTGCCAGCAGCCCCGGACTAGCGGGGGGAAATGAGCAGTTCTTC
CASSPGLAGGNEQFF
>TRBD2|16|.|TRBJ2-5|TRBV5-4
TGTGCCAGCAGCTTTGGTCTAGCGGGCTTCCAAGAGACCCAGTACTTC
CASSFGLAGFQETQYF
>.|13|.|TRBJ2-7|TRBV21-1
TGTGCCAGCAGCAATTATCTTTGGACTAATCTGTACTTC
CASSNYLWTNLYF
>.|12|.|TRBJ2-5|TRBV5-1
TGCGCCAGCAATTTAGAGAGGGAGACCCAGTACTTC
CASNLERETQYF
>TRBD2|16|once|TRBJ2-7|TRBV4-1
TGCGCCAGCTCATCGAGCGGGAGGGCCCGGAGCTACGAGCAGTACTTC
CASSSSGRARSYEQYF
>.|15|.|TRBJ1-2|TRBV18
TGTGCCAGCTCACCTTACATTACAGAGAACTATGGCTACACCTTC
CASSPYITENYGYTF
>.|13|once|TRBJ2-1|TRBV28
TGTGCCAGCAGTTGGGATACCTACAATGAGCAGTTCTTC
CASSWDTYNEQFF
>.|16|few|TRBJ1-1|TRBV2
TGTGCCAGCAGTGAATGGGGGCAGTCTGGGGACACTGAAGCTTTCTTT
CASSEWGQSGDTEAFF
>.|14|.|TRBJ2-1|TRBV30
TGTGCCTGGAGGAGGGACCTGCAAGCCCATGAGCAGTTCTTC
CAWRRDLQAHEQFF
>.|16|.|TRBJ2-3|TRBV28
TGTGCCAGCAGTTTAGGGGGGGCGGTGGCGGCAGATACGCAGTATTTT
CASSLGGAVAADTQYF
>.|11|.|TRBJ2-2|TRBV19
TGTGCCAGTACCCTGAGAGGGGAGCTGTTTTTT
CASTLRGELFF
>TRBD2|15|.|TRBJ2-2|TRBV7-6
TGTGCCAGCAGCCAGCGGGAGGGTTACACCGGGGAGCTGTTTTTT
CASSQREGYTGELFF
>.|15|.|TRBJ2-7|TRBV7-9
TGTGCCAGCAGCCCCTGGGGGGCCGGGACGCGCGAGCAGTACTTC
CASSPWGAGTREQYF
>.|16|.|TRBJ2-1|TRBV5-1
TGCGCCAGCAGCATAAAGCGGGCGAGCTCCTACAATGAGCAGTTCTTC
CASSIKRASSYNEQFF
>.|13|few|TRBJ2-1|TRBV19
TGTGCCAGTAGTATACGGGGTCAGGGAGAGCAGTTCTTC
CASSIRGQGEQFF
>.|13|.|TRBJ2-2|TRBV10-1
TGCGCCAGCAGGTCGGGGCCGTCCGGGGAGCTGTTTTTT
CASRSGPSGELFF
>.|12|.|TRBJ2-7|TRBV30
TGTGCCTTGGTGACAGGACTAAACGAGCAGTACTTC
CALVTGLNEQYF
>.|14|once|TRBJ1-1|TRBV5-1
TGCGCCAGCAGCTCTCAAGTCCCGAACACTGAAGCTTTCTTT
CASSSQVPNTEAFF
>.|14|few|TRBJ1-1|TRBV29-1
TGCAGCGTCGCCCGGACAGTTATGAACACTGAAGCTTTCTTT
CSVARTVMNTEAFF
>.|13|.|TRBJ2-1|TRBV7-9
TGTGCCAGCAGCTTAGTAGGGTTCAATGAGCAGTTCTTC
CASSLVGFNEQFF
>.|16|.|TRBJ2-1|TRBV7-6
TGTGCCAGCAGCCAAGGATGGAGCGGAGGCTACAATGAGCAGTTCTTC
CASSQGWSGGYNEQFF
>.|15|once|TRBJ2-7|TRBV19
TGTGCCAGTAGTATAAAGGGGGACATTTCCTACGAGCAGTACTTC
CASSIKGDISYEQYF
>TRBD1|15|once|TRBJ2-3|TRBV30
TGTGCCTGGGGGACAGGGGGCGTATACACAGATACGCAGTATTTT
CAWGTGGVYTDTQYF
>TRBD1|19|.|TRBJ2-7|TRBV5-1
TGCGCCAGCAGCTTGGGTCCTATTTCTCAGGGGGCCGCCTCCTACGAGCAGTACTTC
CASSLGPISQGAASYEQYF
>.|13|.|TRBJ2-1|TRBV28
TGTGCCAGCAGTCCTCCGACGGGCAATGAGCAGTTCTTC
CASSPPTGNEQFF
>.|15|once|TRBJ2-7|TRBV28
TGTGCCAGCAGTTCCCCGTCAGGCGGAACCTACGAGCAGTACTTC
CASSSPSGGTYEQYF
>.|15|.|TRBJ2-2|TRBV19
TGTGCCAGTAGTATATCGGGTCCGGGCACCGGGGAGCTGTTTTTT
CASSISGPGTGELFF
>.|13|.|TRBJ1-4|TRBV5-8
TGTGCCAGCAGCCCTCGGAGGGGGGAAAAACTGTTTTTT
CASSPRRGEKLFF
>.|15|.|TRBJ2-3|TRBV7-2
TGTGCCAGCAGCTTAGGAACCCTCATCACAGATACGCAGTATTTT
CASSLGTLITDTQYF
>.|14|.|TRBJ2-3|TRBV28
TGTGCCCTCGGTGGGGCTAGTAGCACAGATACGCAGTATTTT
CALGGASSTDTQYF
>TRBD2|17|.|TRBJ2-6|TRBV7-3
TGTGCCAGCAGCTTATTCGCGGGAGGGGCTGGGGCCAACGTCCTGACTTTC
CASSLFAGGAGANVLTF
>.|13|.|TRBJ1-2|TRBV6-5
TGTGCCAGCAGGCGGGGCGGGAACTATGGCTACACCTTC
CASRRGGNYGYTF
>.|15|.|TRBJ1-4|TRBV6-1
TGTGCCAGCCGGGACCCCAAGGGCTTTAATGAAAAACTGTTTTTT
CASRDPKGFNEKLFF
>.|15|once|TRBJ1-2|TRBV4-1
TGCGCCAGCAGCCAAGAGCGGGGAGGGGACTATGGCTACACCTTC
CASSQERGGDYGYTF
>.|15|.|TRBJ1-1|TRBV4-2
TGTGCCAGCAGCCAAGATCCCTTATACGGGGATGAAGCTTTCTTT
CASSQDPLYGDEAFF
>.|13|once|TRBJ2-7|TRBV2
TGTGCCAGCAGCGAAACCCGGACCTACGAGCAGTACTTC
CASSETRTYEQYF
>.|13|.|TRBJ2-4|TRBV4-3
TGCGCCAGCAGCCAAGGACAGTGGAACATTCAGTACTTC
CASSQGQWNIQYF
>.|14|few|TRBJ1-1|TRBV18
TGTGCCAGCTCACCAGACCCCGGGGGCACTGAAGCTTTCTTT
CASSPDPGGTEAFF
>.|13|.|TRBJ1-4|TRBV18
TGTGCCAGCCGGGGGGGTCTGGCTGAAAAACTGTTTTTT
CASRGGLAEKLFF
>.|10|.|TRBJ1-2|TRBV30
TGTGCCTTCGGGTCTTATGGCTACACCTTC
CAFGSYGYTF
>.|11|.|TRBJ2-2|TRBV19
TGTGCCAGTAGTTACGGCGGGGAGCTGTTTTTT
CASSYGGELFF
>.|15|.|TRBJ2-7|TRBV7-2
TGTGCCAGCAGCTCCACAGGGATGCCCGGCTACGAGCAGTACTTC
CASSSTGMPGYEQYF
>.|14|.|TRBJ2-3|TRBV6-4
TGTGCCAGCAGTGATGCCCGAAGCACAGATACGCAGTATTTT
CASSDARSTDTQYF
>.|13|once|TRBJ2-1|TRBV7-2
TGTGCCAGCAGCTTAGGACTCAGCGGGGAGCAGTTCTTC
CASSLGLSGEQFF
>.|16|once|TRBJ2-6|TRBV2
TGTGCCAGCAGCGCGGAGAGTCAGCGTGGGGCCAACGTCCTGACTTTC
CASSAESQRGANVLTF
>TRBD2|17|.|TRBJ2-3|TRBV9
TGTGCCAGCAGCCCACGACCCGGGACTAGCGATGCAGATACGCAGTATTTT
CASSPRPGTSDADTQYF
>TRBD1|15|.|TRBJ2-1|TRBV5-4
TGTGCCAGCAGCCGCGCTGGACAGGGGGACAATGAGCAGTTCTTC
CASSRAGQGDNEQFF